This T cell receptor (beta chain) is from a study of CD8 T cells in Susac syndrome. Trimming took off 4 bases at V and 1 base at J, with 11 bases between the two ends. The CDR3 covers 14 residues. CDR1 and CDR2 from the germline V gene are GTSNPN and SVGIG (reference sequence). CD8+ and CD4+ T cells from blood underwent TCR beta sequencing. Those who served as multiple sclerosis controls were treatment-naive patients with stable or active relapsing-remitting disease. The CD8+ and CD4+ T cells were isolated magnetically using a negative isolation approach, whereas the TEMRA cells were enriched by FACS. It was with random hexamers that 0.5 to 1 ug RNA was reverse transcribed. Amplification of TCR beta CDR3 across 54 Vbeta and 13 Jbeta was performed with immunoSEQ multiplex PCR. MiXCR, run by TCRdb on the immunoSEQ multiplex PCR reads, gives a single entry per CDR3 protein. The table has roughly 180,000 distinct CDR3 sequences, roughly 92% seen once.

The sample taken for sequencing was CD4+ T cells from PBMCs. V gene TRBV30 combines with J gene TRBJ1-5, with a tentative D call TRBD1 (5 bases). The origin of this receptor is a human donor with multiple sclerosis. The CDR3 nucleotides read TGTGCCTGGAAAGGGGCGGGGAGCAATCAGCCCCAGCATTTT. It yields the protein CAWKGAGSNQPQHF.